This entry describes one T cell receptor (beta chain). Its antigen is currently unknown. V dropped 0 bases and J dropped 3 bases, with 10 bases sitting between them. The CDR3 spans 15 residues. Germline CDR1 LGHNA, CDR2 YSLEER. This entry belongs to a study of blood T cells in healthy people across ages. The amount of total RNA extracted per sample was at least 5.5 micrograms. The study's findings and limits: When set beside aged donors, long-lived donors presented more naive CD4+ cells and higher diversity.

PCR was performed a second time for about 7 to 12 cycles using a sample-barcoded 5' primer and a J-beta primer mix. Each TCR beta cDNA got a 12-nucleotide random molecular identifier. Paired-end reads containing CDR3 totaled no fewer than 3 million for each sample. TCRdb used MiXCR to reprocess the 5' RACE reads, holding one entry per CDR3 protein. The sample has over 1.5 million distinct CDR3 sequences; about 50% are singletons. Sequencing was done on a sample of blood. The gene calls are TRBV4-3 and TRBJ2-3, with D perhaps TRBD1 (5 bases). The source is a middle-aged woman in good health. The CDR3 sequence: CASSQDMTATDTQYF. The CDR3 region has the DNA TGCGCCAGCAGCCAAGATATGACAGCTACAGATACGCAGTATTTT.